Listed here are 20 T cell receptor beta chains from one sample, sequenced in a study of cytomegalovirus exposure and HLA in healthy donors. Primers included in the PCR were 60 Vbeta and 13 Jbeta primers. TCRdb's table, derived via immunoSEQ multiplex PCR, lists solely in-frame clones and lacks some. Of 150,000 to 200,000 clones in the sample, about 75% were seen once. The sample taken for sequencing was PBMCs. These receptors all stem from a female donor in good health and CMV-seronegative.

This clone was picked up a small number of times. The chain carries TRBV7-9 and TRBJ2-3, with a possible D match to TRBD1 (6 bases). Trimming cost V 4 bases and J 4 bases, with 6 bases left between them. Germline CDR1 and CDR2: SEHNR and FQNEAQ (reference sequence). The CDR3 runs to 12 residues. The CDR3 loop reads CASSYRADTQYF. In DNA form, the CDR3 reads TGTGCCAGCAGCTACAGGGCAGATACGCAGTATTTT.

The CDR3 reads CASRYPGLAGAQETQYF. The CDR3 DNA is TGTGCCAGCAGGTACCCGGGACTAGCGGGGGCCCAAGAGACCCAGTACTTC. V is TRBV2 and J is TRBJ2-5, with TRBD2 matching 14 bases. CDR1 SNHLY and CDR2 FYNNEI come from the germline V gene. V lost 6 bases and J lost 1; bases outside the gene matches: 7. The CDR3 sequence is 17 residues long.

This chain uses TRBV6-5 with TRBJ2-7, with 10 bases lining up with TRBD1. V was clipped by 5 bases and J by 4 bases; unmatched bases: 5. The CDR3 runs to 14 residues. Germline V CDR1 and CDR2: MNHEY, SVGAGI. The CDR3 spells CASSNDRGQYEQYF. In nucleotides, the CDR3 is TGTGCCAGCAGTAACGACAGGGGGCAGTACGAGCAGTACTTC.

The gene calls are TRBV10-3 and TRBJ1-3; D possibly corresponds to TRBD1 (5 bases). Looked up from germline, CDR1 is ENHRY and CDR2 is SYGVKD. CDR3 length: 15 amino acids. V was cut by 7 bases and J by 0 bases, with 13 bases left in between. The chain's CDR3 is CAIMSRDSSGNTIYF. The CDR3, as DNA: TGTGCCATCATGAGTAGAGACAGCTCTGGAAACACCATATATTTT.

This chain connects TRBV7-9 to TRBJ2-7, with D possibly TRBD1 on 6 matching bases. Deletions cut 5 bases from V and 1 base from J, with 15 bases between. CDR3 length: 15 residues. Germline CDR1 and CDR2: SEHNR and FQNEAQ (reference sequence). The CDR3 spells CASSLGSGQSYEQYF. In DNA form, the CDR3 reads TGTGCCAGCAGCCTTGGATCCGGACAGTCCTACGAGCAGTACTTC.

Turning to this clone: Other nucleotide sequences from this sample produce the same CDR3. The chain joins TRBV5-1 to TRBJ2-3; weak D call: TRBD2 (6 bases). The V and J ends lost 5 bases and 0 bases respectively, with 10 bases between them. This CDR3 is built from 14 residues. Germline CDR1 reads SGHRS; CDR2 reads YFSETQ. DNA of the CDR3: TGCGCCAGCAGGGCCGGGACTAGCACAGATACGCAGTATTTT. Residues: CASRAGTSTDTQYF. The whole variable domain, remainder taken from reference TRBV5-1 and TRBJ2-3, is KAGVTQTPRYLIKTRGQQVTLSCSPISGHRSVSWYQQTPGQGLQFLFEYFSETQRNKGNFPGRFSGRQFSNSRSEMNVSTLELGDSALYLCASRAGTSTDTQYFGPGTRLTVL.

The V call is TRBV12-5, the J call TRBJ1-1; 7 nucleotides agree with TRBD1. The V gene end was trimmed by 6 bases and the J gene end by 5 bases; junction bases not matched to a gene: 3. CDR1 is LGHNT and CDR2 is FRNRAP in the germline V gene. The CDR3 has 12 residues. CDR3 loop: CASGKQGTEAFF. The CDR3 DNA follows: TGTGCTAGTGGAAAACAGGGGACTGAAGCTTTCTTT.

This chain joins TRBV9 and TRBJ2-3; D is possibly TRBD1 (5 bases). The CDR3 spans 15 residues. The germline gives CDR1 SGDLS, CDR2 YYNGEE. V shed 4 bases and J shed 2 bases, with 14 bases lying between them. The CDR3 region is CASSPTGGHTDTQYF. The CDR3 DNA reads TGTGCCAGCAGCCCTACAGGTGGCCACACAGATACGCAGTATTTT.

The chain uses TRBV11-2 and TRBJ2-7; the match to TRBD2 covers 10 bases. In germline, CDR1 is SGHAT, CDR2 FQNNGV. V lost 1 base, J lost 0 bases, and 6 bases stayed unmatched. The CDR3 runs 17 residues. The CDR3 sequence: CASSLGPAGGSSYEQYF. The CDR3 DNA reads TGTGCCAGCAGCTTAGGTCCAGCGGGAGGGAGCTCCTACGAGCAGTACTTC.

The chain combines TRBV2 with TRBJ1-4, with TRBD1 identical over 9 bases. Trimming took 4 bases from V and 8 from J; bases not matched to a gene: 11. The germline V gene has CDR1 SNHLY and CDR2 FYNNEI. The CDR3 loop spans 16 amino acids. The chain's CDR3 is CASSVGTGSYSEKLFF. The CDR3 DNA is TGTGCCAGCAGTGTTGGGACAGGGTCCTATAGCGAAAAACTGTTTTTT. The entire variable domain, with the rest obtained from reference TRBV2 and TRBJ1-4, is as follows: EPEVTQTPSHQVTQMGQEVILRCVPISNHLYFYWYRQILGQKVEFLVSFYNNEISEKSEIFDDQFSVERPDGSNFTLKIRSTKLEDSAMYFCASSVGTGSYSEKLFFGSGTQLSVL.

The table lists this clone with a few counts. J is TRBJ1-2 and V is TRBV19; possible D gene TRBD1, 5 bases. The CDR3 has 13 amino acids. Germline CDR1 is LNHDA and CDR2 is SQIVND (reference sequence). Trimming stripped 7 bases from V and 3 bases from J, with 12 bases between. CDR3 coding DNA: TGTGCCAGTACCAGGGCGAGTGACTATGGCTACACCTTC. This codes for CASTRASDYGYTF. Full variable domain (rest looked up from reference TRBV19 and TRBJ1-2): DGGITQSPKYLFRKEGQNVTLSCEQNLNHDAMYWYRQDPGQGLRLIYYSQIVNDFQKGDIAEGYSVSREKKESFPLTVTSAQKNPTAFYLCASTRASDYGYTFGSGTRLTVV.

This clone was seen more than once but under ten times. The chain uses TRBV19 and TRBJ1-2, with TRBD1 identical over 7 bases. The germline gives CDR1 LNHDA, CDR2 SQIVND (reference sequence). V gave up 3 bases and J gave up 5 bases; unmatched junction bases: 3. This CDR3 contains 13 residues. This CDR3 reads CASSIRDRYGYTF. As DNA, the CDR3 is TGTGCCAGTAGTATCCGGGACAGATATGGCTACACCTTC.

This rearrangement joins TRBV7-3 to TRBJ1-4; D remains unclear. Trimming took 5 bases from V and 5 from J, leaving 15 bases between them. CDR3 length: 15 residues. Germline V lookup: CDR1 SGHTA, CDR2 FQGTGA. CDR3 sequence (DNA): TGTGCCAGCAGCCTAGATGGCGGAACCAATGAAAAACTGTTTTTT. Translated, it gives CASSLDGGTNEKLFF.

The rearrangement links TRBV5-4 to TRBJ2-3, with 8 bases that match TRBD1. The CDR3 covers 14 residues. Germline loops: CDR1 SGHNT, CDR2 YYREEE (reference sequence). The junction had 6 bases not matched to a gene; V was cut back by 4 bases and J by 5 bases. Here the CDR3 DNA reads TGTGCCAGCAGCGGCAGGACAGGGATAGATACGCAGTATTTT. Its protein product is CASSGRTGIDTQYF.

The CDR3 DNA follows: TGTGCCAGCAGCGATGCTCCGGGACTAGCGGGGGGGGGAGATACGCAGTATTTT. Translating gives CASSDAPGLAGGGDTQYF. The J gene is TRBJ2-3, the V gene TRBV5-6, with 16 bases that match TRBD2. The CDR3 consists of 18 residues. Germline V gives CDR1 SGHDT, CDR2 YYEEEE. Losses at the gene ends were 4 bases for V and 5 bases for J; bases not matched to a gene: 10.

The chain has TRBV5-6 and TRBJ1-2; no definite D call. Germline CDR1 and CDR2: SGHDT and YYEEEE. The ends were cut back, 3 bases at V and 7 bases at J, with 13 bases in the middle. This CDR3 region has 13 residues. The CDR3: CASSYVRSGGYTF. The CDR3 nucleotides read TGTGCCAGCAGCTATGTCAGGTCCGGTGGCTACACCTTC. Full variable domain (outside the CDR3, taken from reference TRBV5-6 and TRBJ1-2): DAGVTQSPTHLIKTRGQQVTLRCSPKSGHDTVSWYQQALGQGPQFIFQYYEEEERQRGNFPDRFSGHQFPNYSSELNVNALLLGDSALYLCASSYVRSGGYTFGSGTRLTVV.

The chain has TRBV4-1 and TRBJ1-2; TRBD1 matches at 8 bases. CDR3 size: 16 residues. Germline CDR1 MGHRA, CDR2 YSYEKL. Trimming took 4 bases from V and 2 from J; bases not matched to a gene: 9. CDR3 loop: CASSLRTSGGNYGYTF. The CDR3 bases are TGCGCCAGCAGCCTTAGGACCTCAGGGGGCAACTATGGCTACACCTTC.

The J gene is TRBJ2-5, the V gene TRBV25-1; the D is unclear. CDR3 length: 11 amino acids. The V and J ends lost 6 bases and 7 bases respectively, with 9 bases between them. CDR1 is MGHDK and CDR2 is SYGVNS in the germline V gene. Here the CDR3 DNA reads TGTGCCAGCAGCCACTCGGGGACCCAGTACTTC. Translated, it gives CASSHSGTQYF.

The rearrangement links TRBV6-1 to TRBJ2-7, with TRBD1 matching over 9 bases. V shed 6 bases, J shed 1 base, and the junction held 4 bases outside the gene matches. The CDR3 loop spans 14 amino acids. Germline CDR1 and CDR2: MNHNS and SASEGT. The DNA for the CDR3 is TGTGCCAGCAGAAAGGACAGGGGATCCTACGAGCAGTACTTC. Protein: CASRKDRGSYEQYF.

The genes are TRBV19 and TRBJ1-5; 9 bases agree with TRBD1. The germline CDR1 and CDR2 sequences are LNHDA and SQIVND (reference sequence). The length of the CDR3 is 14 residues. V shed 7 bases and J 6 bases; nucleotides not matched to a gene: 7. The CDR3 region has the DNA TGTGCCAGTAAATTAGGACAGGGGACTCAGCCCCAGCATTTT. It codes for CASKLGQGTQPQHF.